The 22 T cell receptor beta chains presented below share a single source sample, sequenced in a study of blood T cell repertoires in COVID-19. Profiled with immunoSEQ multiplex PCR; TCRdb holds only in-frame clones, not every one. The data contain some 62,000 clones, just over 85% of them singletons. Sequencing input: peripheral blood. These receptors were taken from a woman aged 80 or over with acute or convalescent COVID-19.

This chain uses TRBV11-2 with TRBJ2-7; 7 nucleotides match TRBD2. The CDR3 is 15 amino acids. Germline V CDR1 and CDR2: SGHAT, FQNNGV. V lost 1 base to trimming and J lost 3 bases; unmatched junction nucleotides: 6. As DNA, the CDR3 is TGTGCCAGCAGCTTAGGCAAGGGACTAAGCTACGAGCAGTACTTC. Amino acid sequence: CASSLGKGLSYEQYF.

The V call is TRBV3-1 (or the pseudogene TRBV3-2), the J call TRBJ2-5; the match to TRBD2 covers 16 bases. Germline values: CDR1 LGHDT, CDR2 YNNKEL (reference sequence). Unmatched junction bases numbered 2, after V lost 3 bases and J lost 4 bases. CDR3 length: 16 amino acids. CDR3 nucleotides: TGTGCCAGCAGCCAGGGACTAGCGGGGGGGGTAGAGACCCAGTACTTC. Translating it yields CASSQGLAGGVETQYF.

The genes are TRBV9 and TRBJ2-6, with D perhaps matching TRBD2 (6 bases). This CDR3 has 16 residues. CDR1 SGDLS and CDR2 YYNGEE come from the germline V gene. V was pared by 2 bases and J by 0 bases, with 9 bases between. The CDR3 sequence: CASSVSGGSGANVLTF. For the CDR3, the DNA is TGTGCCAGCAGCGTGTCCGGGGGCTCTGGGGCCAACGTCCTGACTTTC.

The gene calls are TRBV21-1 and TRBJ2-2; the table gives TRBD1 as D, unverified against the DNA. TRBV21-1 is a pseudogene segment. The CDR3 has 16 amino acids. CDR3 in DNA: TGTGCCAGCAGCAAAGATTCCGCAGAGAACACCGGGGAGCTGTTTTTT. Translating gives CASSKDSAENTGELFF.

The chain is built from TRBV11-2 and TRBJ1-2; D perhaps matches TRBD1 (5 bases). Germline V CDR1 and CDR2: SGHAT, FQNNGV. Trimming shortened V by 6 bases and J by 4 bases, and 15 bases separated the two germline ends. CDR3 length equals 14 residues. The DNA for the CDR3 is TGTGCCAGCAGTCTGGGTCTACAGGTCTATGGCTACACCTTC. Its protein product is CASSLGLQVYGYTF.

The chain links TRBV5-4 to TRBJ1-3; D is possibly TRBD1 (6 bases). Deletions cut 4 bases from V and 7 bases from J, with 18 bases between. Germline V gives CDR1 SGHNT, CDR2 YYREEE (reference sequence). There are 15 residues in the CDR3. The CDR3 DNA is TGTGCCAGCAGCCGCTCGGGGGGGCGAGGGAACACCATATATTTT. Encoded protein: CASSRSGGRGNTIYF.

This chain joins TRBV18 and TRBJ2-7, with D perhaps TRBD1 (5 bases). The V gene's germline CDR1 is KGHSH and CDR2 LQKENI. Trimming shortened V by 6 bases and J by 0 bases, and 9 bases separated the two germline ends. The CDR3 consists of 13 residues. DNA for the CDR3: TGTGCCAGCTCTGGTGGGGCCTCCTACGAGCAGTACTTC. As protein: CASSGGASYEQYF. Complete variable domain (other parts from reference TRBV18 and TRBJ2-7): NAGVMQNPRHLVRRRGQEARLRCSPMKGHSHVYWYRQLPEEGLKFMVYLQKENIIDESGMPKERFSAEFPKEGPSILRIQQVVRGDSAAYFCASSGGASYEQYFGPGTRLTVT.

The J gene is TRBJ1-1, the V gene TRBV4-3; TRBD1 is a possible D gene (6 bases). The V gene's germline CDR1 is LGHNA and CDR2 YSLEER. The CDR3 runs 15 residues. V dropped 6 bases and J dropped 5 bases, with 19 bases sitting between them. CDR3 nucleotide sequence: TGCGCCAGCAGAAAAACAGGGCTATCGGCGACTGAAGCTTTCTTT. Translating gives CASRKTGLSATEAFF.

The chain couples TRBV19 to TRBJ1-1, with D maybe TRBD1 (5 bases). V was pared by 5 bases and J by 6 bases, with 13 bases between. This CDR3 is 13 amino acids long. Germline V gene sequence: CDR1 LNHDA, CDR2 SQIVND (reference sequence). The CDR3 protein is CASSDQGGAEAFF. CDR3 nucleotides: TGTGCCAGTAGTGATCAGGGAGGCGCTGAAGCTTTCTTT. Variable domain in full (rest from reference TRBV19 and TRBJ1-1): DGGITQSPKYLFRKEGQNVTLSCEQNLNHDAMYWYRQDPGQGLRLIYYSQIVNDFQKGDIAEGYSVSREKKESFPLTVTSAQKNPTAFYLCASSDQGGAEAFFGQGTRLTVV.

CDR3 protein: CASSTATGVNTEAFF. DNA of the CDR3: TGTGCCAGTAGTACGGCGACAGGAGTGAACACTGAAGCTTTCTTT. The V gene is TRBV19, the J gene TRBJ1-1, with D possibly matching TRBD1 (6 bases). CDR3 length: 15 residues. Germline CDR1 LNHDA, CDR2 SQIVND (reference sequence). V dropped 4 bases and J dropped 0 bases, with 12 bases sitting between them.

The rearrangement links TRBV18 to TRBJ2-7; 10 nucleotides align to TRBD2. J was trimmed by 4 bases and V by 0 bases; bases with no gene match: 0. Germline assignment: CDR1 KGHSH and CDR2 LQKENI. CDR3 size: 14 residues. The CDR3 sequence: CASSPPGLAYEQYF. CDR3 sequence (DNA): TGTGCCAGCTCACCACCGGGACTAGCGTACGAGCAGTACTTC.

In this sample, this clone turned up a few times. The CDR3 is CASSEGTSLYEQYF. CDR3 nucleotides: TGTGCCAGCAGCGAGGGGACATCGTTGTACGAGCAGTACTTC. The rearrangement links TRBV9 to TRBJ2-7, with D possibly TRBD1 on 6 matching bases. The CDR3 runs to 14 residues. The V end was cut by 3 bases, the J end by 4 bases, with 14 bases between. The germline V gene has CDR1 SGDLS and CDR2 YYNGEE.

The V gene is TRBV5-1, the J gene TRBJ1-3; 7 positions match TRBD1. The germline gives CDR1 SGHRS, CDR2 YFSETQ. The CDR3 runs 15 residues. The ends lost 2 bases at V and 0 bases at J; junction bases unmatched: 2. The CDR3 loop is CASSLTGASGNTIYF. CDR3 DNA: TGCGCCAGCAGCTTAACAGGGGCCTCTGGAAACACCATATATTTT.

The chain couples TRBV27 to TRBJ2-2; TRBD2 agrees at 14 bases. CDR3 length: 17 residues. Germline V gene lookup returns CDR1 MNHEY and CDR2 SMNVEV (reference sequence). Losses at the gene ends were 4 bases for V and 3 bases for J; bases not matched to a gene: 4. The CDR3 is CASSSGTSGSDTGELFF. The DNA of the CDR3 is TGTGCCAGCAGTTCCGGGACTAGCGGGAGTGACACCGGGGAGCTGTTTTTT.

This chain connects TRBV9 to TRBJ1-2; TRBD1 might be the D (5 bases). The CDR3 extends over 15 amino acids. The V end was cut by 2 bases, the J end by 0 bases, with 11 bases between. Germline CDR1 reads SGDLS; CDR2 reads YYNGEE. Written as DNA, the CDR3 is TGTGCCAGCAGCGTCTGGGGGGTAGCTAACTATGGCTACACCTTC. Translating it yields CASSVWGVANYGYTF.

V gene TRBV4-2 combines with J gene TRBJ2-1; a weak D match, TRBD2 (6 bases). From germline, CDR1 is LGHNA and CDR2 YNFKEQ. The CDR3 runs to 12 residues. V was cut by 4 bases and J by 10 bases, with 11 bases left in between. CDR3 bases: TGTGCCAGCAGCCTGGACGGGGGAGAGCAGTTCTTC. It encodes CASSLDGGEQFF.

The CDR3 region is CASSQAGTRDVGVENIQYF. DNA for the CDR3: TGTGCCAGCAGCCAGGCCGGGACTAGAGACGTGGGGGTCGAAAACATTCAGTACTTC. The chain employs TRBV4-2 and TRBJ2-4, with 8 bases that match TRBD2. The trim removed 3 bases at V and 5 bases at J, leaving 18 bases unmatched. This CDR3 region has 19 residues. Germline V gene lookup returns CDR1 LGHNA and CDR2 YNFKEQ.

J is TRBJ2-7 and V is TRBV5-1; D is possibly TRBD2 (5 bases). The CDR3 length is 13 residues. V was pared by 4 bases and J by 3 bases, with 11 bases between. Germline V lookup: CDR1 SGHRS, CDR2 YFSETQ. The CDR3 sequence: CASSQGLNYEQYF. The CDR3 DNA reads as TGCGCCAGCAGCCAAGGACTGAACTACGAGCAGTACTTC.

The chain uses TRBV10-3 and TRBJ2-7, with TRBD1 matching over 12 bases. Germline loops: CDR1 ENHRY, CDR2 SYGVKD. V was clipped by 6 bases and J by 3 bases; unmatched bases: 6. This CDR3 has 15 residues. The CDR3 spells CAISAGDRGLYEQYF. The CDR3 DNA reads TGTGCCATCAGCGCTGGGGACAGGGGGCTCTACGAGCAGTACTTC.

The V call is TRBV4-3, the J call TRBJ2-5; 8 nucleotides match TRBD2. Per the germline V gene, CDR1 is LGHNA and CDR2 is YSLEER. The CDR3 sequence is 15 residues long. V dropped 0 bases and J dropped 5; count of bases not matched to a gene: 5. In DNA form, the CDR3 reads TGCGCCAGCAGCCAAGAGGAGCGGGGGTTCGAGACCCAGTACTTC. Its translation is CASSQEERGFETQYF.

DNA of the CDR3: TGTGCCAGCAGCTTGGGTGACAGTCCCGGTGGCTACACCTTC. This translates into CASSLGDSPGGYTF. The chain has TRBV13 and TRBJ1-2, with D possibly TRBD1 on 5 matching bases. The CDR3 has 14 residues. Deletions cut 3 bases from V and 7 bases from J, with 15 bases between. Germline CDR1 PRHDT, CDR2 FYEKMQ (reference sequence).

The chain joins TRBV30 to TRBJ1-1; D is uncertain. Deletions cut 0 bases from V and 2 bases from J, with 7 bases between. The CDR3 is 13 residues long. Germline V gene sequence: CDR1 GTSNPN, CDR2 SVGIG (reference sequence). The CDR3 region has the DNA TGTGCCTGGAGTGTACGGGGAAACACTGAAGCTTTCTTT. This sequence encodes CAWSVRGNTEAFF. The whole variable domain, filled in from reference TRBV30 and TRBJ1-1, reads SQTIHQWPATLVQPVGSPLSLECTVEGTSNPNLYWYRQAAGRGLQLLFYSVGIGQISSEVPQNLSASRPQDRQFILSSKKLLLSDSGFYLCAWSVRGNTEAFFGQGTRLTVV.